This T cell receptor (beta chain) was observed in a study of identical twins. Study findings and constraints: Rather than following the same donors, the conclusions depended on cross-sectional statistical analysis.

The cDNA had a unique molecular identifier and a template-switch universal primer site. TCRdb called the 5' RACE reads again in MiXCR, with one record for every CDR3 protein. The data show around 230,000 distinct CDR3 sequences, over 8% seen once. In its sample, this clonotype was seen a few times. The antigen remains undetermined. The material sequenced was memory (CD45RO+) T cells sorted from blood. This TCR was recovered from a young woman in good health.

The DNA of the CDR3 is TGTGCCATCACCGGGATGCGGGGGTACTCCGATGGCTACACCTTC. Translation gives CAITGMRGYSDGYTF. V and J are TRBV10-3 and TRBJ1-2; a possible D gene is TRBD1 (5 bases). This CDR3 region has 15 residues. The V gene's germline CDR1 is ENHRY and CDR2 SYGVKD. The V gene lost 7 bases and the J gene lost 6 bases, with 21 bases spanning the gap.